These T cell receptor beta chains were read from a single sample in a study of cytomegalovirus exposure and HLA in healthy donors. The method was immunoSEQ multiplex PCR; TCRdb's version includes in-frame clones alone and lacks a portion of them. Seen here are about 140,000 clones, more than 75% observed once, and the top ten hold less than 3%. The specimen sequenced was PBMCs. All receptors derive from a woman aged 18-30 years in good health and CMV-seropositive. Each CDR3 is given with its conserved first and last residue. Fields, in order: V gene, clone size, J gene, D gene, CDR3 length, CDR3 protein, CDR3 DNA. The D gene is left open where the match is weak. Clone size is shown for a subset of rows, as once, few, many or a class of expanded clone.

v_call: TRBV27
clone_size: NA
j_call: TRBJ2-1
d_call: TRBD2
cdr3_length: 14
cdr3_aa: CASSLSTVPGGAFF
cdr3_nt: TGTGCCAGCAGTTTATCCACTGTCCCGGGGGGGGCGTTCTTC

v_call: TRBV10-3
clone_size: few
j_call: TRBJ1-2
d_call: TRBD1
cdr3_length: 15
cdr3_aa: CAISELSTGGSGYTF
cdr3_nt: TGTGCCATCAGTGAGCTGTCGACAGGGGGGTCTGGCTACACCTTC

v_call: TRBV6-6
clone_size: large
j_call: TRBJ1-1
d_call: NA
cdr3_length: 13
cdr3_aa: CASRSQEHSEAFF
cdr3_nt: TGTGCCAGCAGATCACAGGAACATTCTGAAGCTTTCTTT

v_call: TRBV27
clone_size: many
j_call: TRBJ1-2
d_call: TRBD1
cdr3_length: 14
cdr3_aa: CASSSGQGVYGYTF
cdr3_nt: TGTGCCAGCAGCTCGGGACAGGGAGTCTATGGCTACACCTTC

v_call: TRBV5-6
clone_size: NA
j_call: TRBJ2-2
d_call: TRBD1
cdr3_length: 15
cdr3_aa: CASSRDRGRTGELFF
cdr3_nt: TGTGCCAGCAGTCGGGACAGGGGGCGCACCGGGGAGCTGTTTTTT

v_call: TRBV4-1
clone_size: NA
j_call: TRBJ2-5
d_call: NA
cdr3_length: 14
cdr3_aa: CASSLEGVRETQYF
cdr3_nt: TGCGCCAGCAGCCTCGAGGGGGTCAGGGAGACCCAGTACTTC

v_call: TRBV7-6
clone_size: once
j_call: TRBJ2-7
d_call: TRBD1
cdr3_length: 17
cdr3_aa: CASSLGHRGRLSYEQYF
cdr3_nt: TGTGCCAGCAGCTTAGGTCACAGGGGGCGCTTGTCCTACGAGCAGTACTTC

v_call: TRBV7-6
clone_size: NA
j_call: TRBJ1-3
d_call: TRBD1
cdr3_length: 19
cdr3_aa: CASSPLPGQVPRSGNTIYF
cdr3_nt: TGTGCCAGCAGTCCCTTGCCGGGACAGGTGCCCCGCTCTGGAAACACCATATATTTT

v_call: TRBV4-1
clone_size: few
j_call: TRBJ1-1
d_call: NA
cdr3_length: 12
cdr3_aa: CASSQISTEAFF
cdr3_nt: TGCGCCAGCAGCCAAATTTCAACTGAAGCTTTCTTT

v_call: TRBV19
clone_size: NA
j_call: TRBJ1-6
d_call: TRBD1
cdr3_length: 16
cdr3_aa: CASSSRTGTFNSPLHF
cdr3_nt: TGTGCCAGTAGTTCACGGACAGGGACTTTCAATTCACCCCTCCACTTT

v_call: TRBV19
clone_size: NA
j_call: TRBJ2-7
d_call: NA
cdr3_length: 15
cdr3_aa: CASSIEAGQGYEQYF
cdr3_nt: TGTGCCAGTAGTATTGAGGCAGGGCAAGGCTACGAGCAGTACTTC

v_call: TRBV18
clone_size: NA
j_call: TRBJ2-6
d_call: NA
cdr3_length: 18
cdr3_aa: CASSPVDSFSSGANVLTF
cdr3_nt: TGTGCCAGCTCACCGGTCGACAGTTTCTCTTCTGGGGCCAACGTCCTGACTTTC

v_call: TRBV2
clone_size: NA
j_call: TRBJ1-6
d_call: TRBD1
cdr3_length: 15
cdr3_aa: CASRAGGAYNSPLHF
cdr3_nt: TGTGCCAGCAGGGCAGGGGGCGCCTATAATTCACCCCTCCACTTT

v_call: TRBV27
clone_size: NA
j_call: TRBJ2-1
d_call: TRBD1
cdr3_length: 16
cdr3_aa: CASSPPDRGSYNEQFF
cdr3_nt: TGTGCCAGCAGCCCACCTGACAGGGGGTCCTACAATGAGCAGTTCTTC

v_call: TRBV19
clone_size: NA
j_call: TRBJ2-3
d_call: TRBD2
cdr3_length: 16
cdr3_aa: CASSIGLAGGTDTQYF
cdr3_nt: TGTGCCAGTAGTATTGGACTAGCGGGGGGCACAGATACGCAGTATTTT

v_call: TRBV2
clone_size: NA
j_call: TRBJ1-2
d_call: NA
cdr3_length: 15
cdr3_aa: CASSENPGPTYGYTF
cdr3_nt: TGTGCCAGCAGTGAAAATCCAGGCCCCACCTATGGCTACACCTTC

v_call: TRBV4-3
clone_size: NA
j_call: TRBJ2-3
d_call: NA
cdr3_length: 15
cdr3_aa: CASSQGGGFADTQYF
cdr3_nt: TGCGCCAGCAGCCAAGGAGGGGGTTTCGCAGATACGCAGTATTTT

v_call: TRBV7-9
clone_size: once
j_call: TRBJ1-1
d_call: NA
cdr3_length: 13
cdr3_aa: CASSPSGGTEAFF
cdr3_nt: TGTGCCAGCAGCCCTAGTGGCGGCACTGAAGCTTTCTTT

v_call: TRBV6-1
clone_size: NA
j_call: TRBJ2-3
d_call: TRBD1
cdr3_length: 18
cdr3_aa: CASSGGQGLMRRTDTQYF
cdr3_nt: TGTGCCAGCAGTGGGGGACAGGGGTTAATGCGACGCACAGATACGCAGTATTTT

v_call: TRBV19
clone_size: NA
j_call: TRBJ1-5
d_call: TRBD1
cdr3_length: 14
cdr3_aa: CASSADRGGQPQHF
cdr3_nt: TGTGCCAGTAGTGCCGACAGGGGTGGACAGCCCCAGCATTTT

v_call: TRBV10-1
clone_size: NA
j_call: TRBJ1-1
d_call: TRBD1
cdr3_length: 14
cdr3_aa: CASSESGTGHAAFF
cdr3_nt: TGCGCCAGCAGTGAGTCCGGGACAGGCCATGCAGCTTTCTTT

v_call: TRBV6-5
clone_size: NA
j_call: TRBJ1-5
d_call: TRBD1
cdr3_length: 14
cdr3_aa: CASRRDRGGQPQHF
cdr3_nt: TGTGCCAGCAGAAGGGACAGGGGCGGTCAGCCCCAGCATTTT

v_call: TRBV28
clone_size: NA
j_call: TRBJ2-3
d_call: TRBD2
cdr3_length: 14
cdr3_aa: CASSLAGGTDTQYF
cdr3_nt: TGTGCCAGCAGTTTAGCGGGGGGAACAGATACGCAGTATTTT

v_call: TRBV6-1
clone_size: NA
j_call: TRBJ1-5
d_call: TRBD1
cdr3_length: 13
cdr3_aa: CASSNNRGQPQHF
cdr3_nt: TGTGCCAGCAGTAATAACAGGGGTCAGCCCCAGCATTTT

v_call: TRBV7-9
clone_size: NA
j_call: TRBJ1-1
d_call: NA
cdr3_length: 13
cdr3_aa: CASSLGTYTEAFF
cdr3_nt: TGTGCCAGCAGCTTAGGGACATATACTGAAGCTTTCTTT

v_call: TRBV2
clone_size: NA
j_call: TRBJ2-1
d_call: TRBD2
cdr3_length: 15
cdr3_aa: CATPMGGSSYNEQFF
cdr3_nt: TGTGCCACGCCTATGGGAGGGAGCTCCTACAATGAGCAGTTCTTC

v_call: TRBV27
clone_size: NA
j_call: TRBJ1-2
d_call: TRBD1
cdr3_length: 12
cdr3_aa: CASSTTGEGYTF
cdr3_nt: TGTGCCAGCAGTACGACAGGGGAAGGCTACACCTTC

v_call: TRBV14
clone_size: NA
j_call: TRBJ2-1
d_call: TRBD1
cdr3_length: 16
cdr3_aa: CASSQGRDRVLNEQFF
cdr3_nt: TGTGCCAGCAGCCAGGGACGGGACAGGGTCCTCAATGAGCAGTTCTTC

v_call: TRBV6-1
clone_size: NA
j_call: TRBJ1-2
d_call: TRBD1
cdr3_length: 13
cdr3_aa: CASSGWDRHGYTF
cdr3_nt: TGTGCCAGCAGTGGGTGGGACAGACATGGCTACACCTTC

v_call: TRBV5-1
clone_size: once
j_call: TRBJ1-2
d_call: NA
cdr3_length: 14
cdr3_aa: CASSLEDSGYGYTF
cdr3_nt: TGCGCCAGCAGCTTGGAGGACAGTGGCTATGGCTACACCTTC

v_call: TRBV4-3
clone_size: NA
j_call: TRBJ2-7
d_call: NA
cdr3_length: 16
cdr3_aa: CASSQDRPAGTYEQYF
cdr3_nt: TGCGCCAGCAGCCAAGATCGCCCAGCGGGTACCTACGAGCAGTACTTC

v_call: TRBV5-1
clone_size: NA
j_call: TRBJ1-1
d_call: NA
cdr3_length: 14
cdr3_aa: CASSFQGTSTEAFF
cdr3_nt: TGCGCCAGCAGCTTCCAGGGGACGAGTACTGAAGCTTTCTTT

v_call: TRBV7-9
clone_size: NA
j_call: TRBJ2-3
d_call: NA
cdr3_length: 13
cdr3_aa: CASSGGGTDTQYF
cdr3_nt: TGTGCCAGCAGCGGAGGGGGCACAGATACGCAGTATTTT

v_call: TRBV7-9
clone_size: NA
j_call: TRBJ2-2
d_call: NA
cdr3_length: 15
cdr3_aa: CASRPTRANTGELFF
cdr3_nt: TGTGCCAGCAGACCGACTAGAGCGAACACCGGGGAGCTGTTTTTT

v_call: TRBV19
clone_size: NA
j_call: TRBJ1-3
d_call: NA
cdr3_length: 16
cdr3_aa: CASSTPAGQGGNTIYF
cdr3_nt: TGTGCCAGTAGTACCCCTGCGGGTCAAGGGGGAAACACCATATATTTT

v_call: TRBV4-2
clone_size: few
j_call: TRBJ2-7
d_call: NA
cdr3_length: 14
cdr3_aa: CASSLGTSSYEQYF
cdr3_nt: TGTGCCAGCAGCCTGGGAACTAGCTCCTACGAGCAGTACTTC

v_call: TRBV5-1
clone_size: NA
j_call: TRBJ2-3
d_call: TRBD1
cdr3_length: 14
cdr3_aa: CASGPGQTTDTQYF
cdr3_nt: TGCGCCAGCGGCCCGGGACAGACCACAGATACGCAGTATTTT

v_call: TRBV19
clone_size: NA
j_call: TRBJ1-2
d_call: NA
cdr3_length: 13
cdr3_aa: CASSHDRRYGYTF
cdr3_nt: TGTGCCAGTAGCCACGACAGGCGCTATGGCTACACCTTC

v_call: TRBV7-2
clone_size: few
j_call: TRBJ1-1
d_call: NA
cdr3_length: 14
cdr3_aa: CASSFSAGVTEAFF
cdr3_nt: TGTGCCAGCAGCTTTTCGGCAGGGGTCACTGAAGCTTTCTTT

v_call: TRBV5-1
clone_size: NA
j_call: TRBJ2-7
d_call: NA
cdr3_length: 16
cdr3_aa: CASSPGLGEVPYEQYF
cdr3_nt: TGCGCCAGCAGCCCCGGACTTGGGGAGGTTCCTTACGAGCAGTACTTC

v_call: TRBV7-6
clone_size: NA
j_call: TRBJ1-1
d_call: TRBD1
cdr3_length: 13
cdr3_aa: CASSPAGGTEAFF
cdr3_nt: TGTGCCAGCAGCCCCGCAGGGGGCACTGAAGCTTTCTTT

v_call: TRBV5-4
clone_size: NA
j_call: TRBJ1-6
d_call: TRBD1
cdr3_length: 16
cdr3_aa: CASSRDRGSWNSPLHF
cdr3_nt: TGTGCCAGCAGCCGGGACAGGGGCTCGTGGAATTCACCCCTCCACTTT

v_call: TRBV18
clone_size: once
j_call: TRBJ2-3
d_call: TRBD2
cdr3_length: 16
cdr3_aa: CASSQLSGGSTDTQYF
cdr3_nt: TGTGCCAGCTCACAGCTTAGCGGGGGGAGCACAGATACGCAGTATTTT

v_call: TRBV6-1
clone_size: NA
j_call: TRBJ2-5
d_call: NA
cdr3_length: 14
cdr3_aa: CASSEPGGVETQYF
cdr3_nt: TGTGCCAGCAGTGAACCGGGGGGCGTAGAGACCCAGTACTTC

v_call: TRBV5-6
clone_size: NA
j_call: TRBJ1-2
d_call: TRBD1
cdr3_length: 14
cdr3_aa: CASSWEDRGGGYTF
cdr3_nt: TGTGCCAGCAGCTGGGAGGACAGGGGAGGTGGCTACACCTTC

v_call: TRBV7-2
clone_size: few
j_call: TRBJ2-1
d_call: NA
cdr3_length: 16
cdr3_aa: CASSLGATSSYNEQFF
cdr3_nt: TGTGCCAGCAGCTTGGGAGCGACCAGCTCCTACAATGAGCAGTTCTTC

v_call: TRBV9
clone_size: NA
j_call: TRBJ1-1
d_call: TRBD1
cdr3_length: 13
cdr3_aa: CASSVATGAEAFF
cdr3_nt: TGTGCCAGCAGCGTAGCGACAGGGGCTGAAGCTTTCTTT

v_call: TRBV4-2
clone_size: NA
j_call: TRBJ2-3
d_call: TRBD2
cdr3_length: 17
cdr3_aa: CASSQDWGLAGTDTQYF
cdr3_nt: TGTGCCAGCAGCCAAGATTGGGGACTAGCGGGCACAGATACGCAGTATTTT

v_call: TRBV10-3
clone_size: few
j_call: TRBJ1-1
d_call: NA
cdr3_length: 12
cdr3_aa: CAIRRGNTEAFF
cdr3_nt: TGTGCCATCCGAAGGGGGAACACTGAAGCTTTCTTT

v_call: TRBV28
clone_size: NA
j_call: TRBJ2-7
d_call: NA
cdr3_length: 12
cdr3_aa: CAIHTRGYEQYF
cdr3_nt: TGTGCCATTCATACTCGGGGCTACGAGCAGTACTTC

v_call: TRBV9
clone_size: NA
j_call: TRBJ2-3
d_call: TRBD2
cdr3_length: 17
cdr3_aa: CASSREREGGLTDTQYF
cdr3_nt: TGTGCCAGCAGTCGGGAGCGGGAGGGAGGGTTAACAGATACGCAGTATTTT

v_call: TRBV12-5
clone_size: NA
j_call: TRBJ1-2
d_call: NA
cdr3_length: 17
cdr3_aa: CASGQQGTVHFGYGYTF
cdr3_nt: TGTGCTAGTGGTCAACAGGGAACGGTCCATTTTGGCTATGGCTACACCTTC

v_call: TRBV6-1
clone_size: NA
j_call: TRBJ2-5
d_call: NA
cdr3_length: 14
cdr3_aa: CASSADFEEETQYF
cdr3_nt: TGTGCCAGCAGTGCCGACTTTGAGGAAGAGACCCAGTACTTC

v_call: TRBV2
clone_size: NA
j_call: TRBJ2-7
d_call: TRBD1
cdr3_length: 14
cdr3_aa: CASSERQGDLAFIF
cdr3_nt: TGTGCCAGCAGTGAAAGGCAGGGGGACCTCGCCTTTATCTTC